The 32 T cell receptor beta chains below come from one sample, sequenced in a study of blood T cell repertoires in COVID-19. Repertoires were generated with immunoSEQ multiplex PCR, while TCRdb's copy carries only in-frame clones and drops some. Of tens of thousands of clones in the sample, around 85% were seen once. Sample: peripheral blood. All receptors come from a woman aged 60-75 years with acute or convalescent COVID-19.

The genes are TRBV11-3 and TRBJ2-3; 7 bases match TRBD2. The germline gives CDR1 SGHNT, CDR2 YENEEA. Unmatched junction bases numbered 6, after V lost 2 bases and J lost 4 bases. The CDR3 spans 15 residues. CDR3 region: CASSLNPGRPDTQYF. Written as DNA, the CDR3 is TGTGCCAGCAGCTTAAACCCCGGGAGGCCAGATACGCAGTATTTT.

The gene calls are TRBV9 and TRBJ1-4; no definite D call. Trimming took 0 bases from V and 8 from J, leaving 11 bases between them. The CDR3 extends over 14 amino acids. Germline V gene data show CDR1 as SGDLS and CDR2 as YYNGEE. CDR3 loop: CASSVGGTQEKLFF. The CDR3 region has the DNA TGTGCCAGCAGCGTAGGAGGAACACAAGAAAAACTGTTTTTT.

The gene calls are TRBV29-1 and TRBJ2-2; D is uncertain. The germline V and J ends were trimmed by 4 bases and 4 bases, with 13 bases remaining between them. The CDR3 runs 14 residues. Germline assignment: CDR1 SQVTM and CDR2 ANQGSEA. CDR3: CSVVPRGRTGELFF. The CDR3 nucleotides read TGCAGCGTTGTACCCAGAGGCCGCACCGGGGAGCTGTTTTTT.

This clone occurred once. The chain is built from TRBV9 and TRBJ2-3; weak D call: TRBD2 (5 bases). Germline loops: CDR1 SGDLS, CDR2 YYNGEE. Trimming shortened V by 4 bases and J by 2 bases, and 11 bases separated the two germline ends. The CDR3 consists of 14 residues. The CDR3 nucleotides are TGTGCCAGCAGCCCGGAGGCACACACAGATACGCAGTATTTT. Protein: CASSPEAHTDTQYF. The full variable domain, rest sourced from reference TRBV9 and TRBJ2-3, is DSGVTQTPKHLITATGQRVTLRCSPRSGDLSVYWYQQSLDQGLQFLIQYYNGEERAKGNILERFSAQQFPDLHSELNLSSLELGDSALYFCASSPEAHTDTQYFGPGTRLTVL.

The chain has TRBV11-2 and TRBJ1-3, with D perhaps matching TRBD1 (6 bases). The CDR3 has 15 amino acids. The V end was cut by 0 bases, the J end by 4 bases, with 10 bases between. Germline V gene sequence: CDR1 SGHAT, CDR2 FQNNGV. The CDR3 DNA is TGTGCCAGCAGCTTAGATACAGGGCTCGGAAACACCATATATTTT. Protein sequence: CASSLDTGLGNTIYF.

A single count supports this clone. This CDR3 reads CASSNIGLAGVLDTQYF. The CDR3 coding sequence is TGTGCCAGCAGTAACATAGGACTAGCGGGAGTTTTAGATACGCAGTATTTT. The genes are TRBV27 and TRBJ2-3; 13 nucleotides line up with TRBD2. The germline CDR1 and CDR2 sequences are MNHEY and SMNVEV (reference sequence). The V gene end was trimmed by 5 bases and the J gene end by 5 bases; junction bases not matched to a gene: 10. The CDR3 loop spans 17 amino acids.

The rearrangement uses TRBV5-6 and TRBJ2-5, with D possibly being TRBD2 (6 bases). Germline CDR1 and CDR2: SGHDT and YYEEEE. The CDR3 spans 15 residues. The V gene lost 4 bases and the J gene lost 4 bases, with 17 bases spanning the gap. The CDR3 coding sequence is TGTGCCAGCAGCCTCCTCGGGGGAGCGGGAGAGACCCAGTACTTC. Its protein product is CASSLLGGAGETQYF.

The V call is TRBV3-1 (or the pseudogene TRBV3-2), the J call TRBJ1-5; D possibly corresponds to TRBD1 (6 bases). Trimming stripped 4 bases from V and 0 bases from J, with 7 bases between. The germline gives CDR1 LGHDT, CDR2 YNNKEL (reference sequence). The CDR3 totals 14 residues. This CDR3 reads CASSRGGSNQPQHF. Written as DNA, the CDR3 is TGTGCCAGCAGCCGAGGGGGTAGCAATCAGCCCCAGCATTTT.

This rearrangement joins TRBV18 to TRBJ1-2, with D tentatively TRBD1 (5 bases). Trimming shortened V by 2 bases and J by 2 bases, and 9 bases separated the two germline ends. The CDR3 totals 14 residues. From germline, CDR1 is KGHSH and CDR2 LQKENI. The CDR3 DNA is TGTGCCAGCTCACCAGGGAGGGGCAACTATGGCTACACCTTC. It yields the protein CASSPGRGNYGYTF.

The chain carries TRBV2 and TRBJ1-2; TRBD1 might be the D (5 bases). The CDR3 extends over 13 amino acids. Trimming cost V 7 bases and J 8 bases, with 17 bases left between them. Looked up from germline, CDR1 is SNHLY and CDR2 is FYNNEI. The CDR3, as DNA: TGTGCCAGCACCAACCTGGGGGGAGCCGGCTACACCTTC. Encoded protein: CASTNLGGAGYTF.

The V call is TRBV30, the J call TRBJ1-3; TRBD1 agrees at 7 bases. Looked up from germline, CDR1 is GTSNPN and CDR2 is SVGIG (reference sequence). The CDR3 runs 16 residues. With V trimmed by 0 bases and J by 0 bases, 5 bases remained unmatched. The DNA for the CDR3 is TGTGCCTGGAGTGTAACAGGGGCCCTCTCTGGAAACACCATATATTTT. Amino acids: CAWSVTGALSGNTIYF.

V usage is TRBV2 and J usage is TRBJ1-5; TRBD1 matches at 7 bases. V shed 1 base and J 0 bases; nucleotides not matched to a gene: 3. The CDR3 is made up of 16 amino acids. The germline CDR1 and CDR2 sequences are SNHLY and FYNNEI. CDR3 nucleotide sequence: TGTGCCAGCAGTGAAGGGACAGGAATTAGCAATCAGCCCCAGCATTTT. Its translation: CASSEGTGISNQPQHF.

J is TRBJ2-7 and V is TRBV5-4; 8 bases match TRBD2. V gave up 3 bases and J gave up 3 bases; unmatched junction bases: 8. Germline CDR1 SGHNT, CDR2 YYREEE (reference sequence). The CDR3 covers 15 residues. The DNA for the CDR3 is TGTGCCAGCAGCTCGTTAGCGGGGACCTACTACGAGCAGTACTTC. Translation: CASSSLAGTYYEQYF.

This clone was recorded a few times. This chain joins TRBV5-1 and TRBJ2-2; 9 nucleotides agree with TRBD1. This CDR3 is built from 15 residues. V shed 8 bases, J shed 10 bases, and the junction held 15 bases outside the gene matches. The germline gives CDR1 SGHRS, CDR2 YFSETQ. The CDR3 protein is CASFLQGAQSQELFF. CDR3 DNA sequence: TGCGCCAGTTTTTTACAGGGGGCACAAAGTCAGGAGCTGTTTTTT.

V gene TRBV2 combines with J gene TRBJ2-7; 7 nucleotides line up with TRBD1. Trimming at V came to 6 bases and at J to 5 bases, leaving 10 bases not matched to a gene. This CDR3 region has 14 residues. Germline lookup yields CDR1 SNHLY and CDR2 FYNNEI. The CDR3 DNA sequence: TGTGCCAGCAGAACGGGACAGTGGGGAGACGAGCAGTACTTC. Translation gives CASRTGQWGDEQYF.

The chain has TRBV7-6 and TRBJ2-1; 7 bases align to TRBD2. Germline V gene lookup returns CDR1 SGHVS and CDR2 FNYEAQ. CDR3 size: 14 residues. V gave up 5 bases and J gave up 9 bases; unmatched junction bases: 10. This CDR3 is CASSPLMRGSEQFF. The CDR3 coding sequence is TGTGCCAGCAGCCCTCTTATGCGCGGGAGTGAGCAGTTCTTC.

This rearrangement joins TRBV5-1 to TRBJ1-2; maybe TRBD1 (6 bases). The CDR3 length is 15 residues. With 4 bases removed from V and 2 bases from J, the gap between germline ends came to 15 bases. Germline lookup yields CDR1 SGHRS and CDR2 YFSETQ. CDR3 sequence: CASSPDGQPNYGYTF. CDR3 in DNA: TGCGCCAGCAGCCCGGACGGACAGCCCAACTATGGCTACACCTTC.

This chain uses TRBV28 with TRBJ1-2, with D perhaps matching TRBD1 (5 bases). The CDR3 spans 14 residues. V was clipped by 5 bases and J by 8 bases, with 18 bases between them. Per the germline V gene, CDR1 is MDHEN and CDR2 is SYDVKM. In DNA, the CDR3 is TGTGCCAGCAGTCCTCAGACAGTTTCTCGCGGCTACACCTTC. This sequence encodes CASSPQTVSRGYTF.

Here the CDR3 DNA reads TGTGCCAGCAGCTTGGGGGGGTTACAAGAGACCCAGTACTTC. It encodes CASSLGGLQETQYF. The chain uses TRBV7-3 and TRBJ2-5; TRBD2 agrees at 7 bases. V lost 3 bases, J lost 2 bases, and 3 bases stayed unmatched. This CDR3 is 14 amino acids long. The germline V gene encodes CDR1 SGHTA and CDR2 FQGTGA.

This rearrangement joins TRBV12-3 or TRBV12-4 to TRBJ1-1, with 8 bases aligning to TRBD1. CDR3 size: 13 residues. Unmatched junction bases numbered 6, after V lost 7 bases and J lost 5 bases. Here the CDR3 DNA reads TGTGCCAGCACCTCAGGGGGCGGAACTGAAGCTTTCTTT. It translates to CASTSGGGTEAFF.

The chain is built from TRBV2 and TRBJ1-6; 9 bases align to TRBD1. Germline V gene lookup returns CDR1 SNHLY and CDR2 FYNNEI. V lost 1 base and J lost 10; bases outside the gene matches: 5. The CDR3 consists of 15 residues. CDR3 amino acids: CASSEGGQGWSPLHF. The CDR3 nucleotides are TGTGCCAGCAGTGAAGGTGGACAGGGGTGGTCACCCCTCCACTTT.

This clone was recorded a few times. This chain joins TRBV6-5 and TRBJ1-5; D gene ambiguous. V lost 2 bases and J lost 7, with 12 bases in between. The germline CDR1 and CDR2 sequences are MNHEY and SVGAGI. This CDR3 has 14 residues. In DNA form, the CDR3 reads TGTGCCAGCAGTTACACCCCGGAGAGCCAGCCCCAGCATTTT. It codes for CASSYTPESQPQHF.

The chain employs TRBV7-8 and TRBJ2-7; 9 positions match TRBD1. This CDR3 has 15 residues. Trimming removed 4 bases from V and 5 bases from J; junction bases left unmatched: 9. Germline V gene lookup returns CDR1 SGHVS and CDR2 FQNEAQ. CDR3 amino acids: CASSSAGTGSHEQYF. The DNA of the CDR3 is TGTGCCAGCAGCTCCGCCGGGACAGGGAGTCACGAGCAGTACTTC. The whole variable domain, remainder taken from reference TRBV7-8 and TRBJ2-7, is GAGVSQSPRYKVAKRGQDVALRCDPISGHVSLFWYQQALGQGPEFLTYFQNEAQLDKSGLPSDRFFAERPEGSVSTLKIQRTQQEDSAVYLCASSSAGTGSHEQYFGPGTRLTVT.

The chain combines TRBV10-3 with TRBJ1-5; 7 nucleotides line up with TRBD1. This CDR3 has 15 amino acids. From germline, CDR1 is ENHRY and CDR2 SYGVKD. J was trimmed by 3 bases and V by 0 bases; bases with no gene match: 2. In nucleotides, the CDR3 is TGTGCCATCAGTGAGTCGACAGGGAACAATCAGCCCCAGCATTTT. It encodes CAISESTGNNQPQHF.

This chain connects TRBV7-2 to TRBJ2-5; D is perhaps TRBD2 (7 bases). Germline CDR1 and CDR2: SGHTA and FQGNSA. The V gene lost 0 bases and the J gene lost 4 bases, with 9 bases spanning the gap. The CDR3 runs to 14 residues. The CDR3 DNA is TGTGCCAGCAGCTTAGCGGGGGGGCGAGAGACCCAGTACTTC. Residues: CASSLAGGRETQYF.

In the case of this clone: A read error may account for a junction end that differs from germline. The chain joins TRBV12-3 or TRBV12-4 to TRBJ1-2; 7 nucleotides agree with TRBD1. There are 13 residues in the CDR3. The CDR3: CASRNHGTVVPNF. Written as DNA, the CDR3 is TGTGCCAGCAGGAACCACGGGACAGTTGTACCCAACTTC.

The CDR3 loop reads CASSPGQVVGYGYTF. The CDR3 coding sequence is TGTGCCAGCAGCCCGGGACAGGTAGTCGGCTATGGCTACACCTTC. This chain uses TRBV13 with TRBJ1-2; 8 nucleotides match TRBD1. The CDR3 sequence is 15 residues long. CDR1 is PRHDT and CDR2 is FYEKMQ in the germline V gene (reference sequence). The J segment lost 4 bases and the V segment lost 5 bases, leaving 9 bases of the junction unmatched.

The chain employs TRBV6-1 and TRBJ1-1; D might be TRBD1 (5 bases). This CDR3 region has 14 residues. V gave up 2 bases and J gave up 4 bases, with 11 bases separating them. CDR1 MNHNS and CDR2 SASEGT come from the germline V gene. The CDR3 sequence: CASSERGVGTEAFF. The DNA of the CDR3 is TGTGCCAGCAGTGAAAGGGGCGTGGGCACTGAAGCTTTCTTT.

The rearrangement links TRBV6-5 to TRBJ1-2; 8 nucleotides line up with TRBD1. Per the germline V gene, CDR1 is MNHEY and CDR2 is SVGAGI. Trimming took 6 bases from V and 7 from J; bases not matched to a gene: 10. The CDR3 extends over 14 amino acids. Written as DNA, the CDR3 is TGTGCCAGCAGCCAGGACAGGGAGTTCGCTGGCTACACCTTC. Its translation: CASSQDREFAGYTF.

The DNA for the CDR3 is TGTGCCAGCAGCTTAAATACCCAGACCCAGGGAAGGGGAAACACCATATATTTT. Encoded protein: CASSLNTQTQGRGNTIYF. The chain uses TRBV7-8 and TRBJ1-3, with D possibly TRBD1 on 5 matching bases. The length of the CDR3 is 18 residues. CDR1 and CDR2 from the germline V gene are SGHVS and FQNEAQ. V gave up 2 bases and J gave up 4 bases, with 21 bases separating them. The full variable domain, with the rest looked up from reference TRBV7-8 and TRBJ1-3, is GAGVSQSPRYKVAKRGQDVALRCDPISGHVSLFWYQQALGQGPEFLTYFQNEAQLDKSGLPSDRFFAERPEGSVSTLKIQRTQQEDSAVYLCASSLNTQTQGRGNTIYFGEGSWLTVV.

The V gene is TRBV18, the J gene TRBJ1-2; 9 bases fit TRBD1. This CDR3 spans 15 amino acids. Trimming at V came to 3 bases and at J to 4 bases, leaving 6 bases not matched to a gene. The germline gives CDR1 KGHSH, CDR2 LQKENI. In nucleotides, the CDR3 is TGTGCCAGCTCACCCCCCGGGACAGGGCTCTATGGCTACACCTTC. Protein product: CASSPPGTGLYGYTF.

V is TRBV7-2 and J is TRBJ2-7, with D uncertain. In germline, CDR1 is SGHTA, CDR2 FQGNSA. This CDR3 comprises 13 residues. Trimming took off 3 bases at V and 2 bases at J, with 8 bases between the two ends. CDR3 protein: CASSLQNAYEQYF. CDR3 nucleotides: TGTGCCAGCAGCTTGCAGAATGCCTACGAGCAGTACTTC.